This T cell receptor beta chain was sequenced for a study of regulatory T cells in long-lasting Graves disease. Libraries of TCR beta came from iRepertoire HTBI primers plus Arm-PCR of CDR3 regions. TCRdb re-analysed the multiplex PCR reads in MiXCR, keeping a single row per CDR3 protein. The sample lists 400,000 to 500,000 distinct CDR3 sequences; around 17% were seen once. Study outcomes and limitations: TRBV28, TRBJ1-2 and TRBJ2-5 were segments that persistent disease favored.

Documented time point: newly diagnosed GD, antithyroid drugs for less than 3 months. PBMCs provided the RNA from which the TCR library was made. The V gene's germline CDR1 is DFQATT and CDR2 SNEGSKA (reference sequence). Trimming took 1 base from V and 10 from J; bases not matched to a gene: 7. The CDR3 runs to 15 residues. This clonotype was detected ten times or more. What it recognizes is unknown. These data also featured in a second study, about T cells in Graves' hyperthyroidism and ophthalmopathy. That study reports: Hyperthyroidism patients were newly diagnosed, had disease duration under 2 months, and were aged 18 to 65 years. The diagnostic basis comprised clinical symptoms, serum thyroxine and TRAb, thyroid ultrasound and orbital computed tomography. RT-PCR in the first round (using the HTBI primer set) targeted the TCR CDR3.

The clonotype was recovered from a woman under 30 with Graves disease. This chain joins TRBV20-1 and TRBJ2-1; 13 bases line up with TRBD2. Sequencing was performed on peripheral blood mononuclear cells (PBMCs), taken at new diagnosis, from a patient treated with antithyroid drugs. The CDR3 reads CSARAGTSGIKEQFF. CDR3 in DNA: TGCAGTGCTAGAGCCGGGACTAGCGGGATTAAGGAGCAGTTCTTC.